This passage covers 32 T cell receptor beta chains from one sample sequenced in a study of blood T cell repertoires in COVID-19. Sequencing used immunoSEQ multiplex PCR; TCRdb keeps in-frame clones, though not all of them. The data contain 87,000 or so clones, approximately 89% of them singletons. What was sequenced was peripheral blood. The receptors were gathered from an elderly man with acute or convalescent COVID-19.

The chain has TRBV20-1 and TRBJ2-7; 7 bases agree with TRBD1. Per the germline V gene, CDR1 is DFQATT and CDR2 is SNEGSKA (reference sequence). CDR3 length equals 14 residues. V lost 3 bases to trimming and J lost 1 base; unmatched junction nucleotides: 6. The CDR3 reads CSASKPGQSYEQYF. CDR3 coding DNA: TGCAGTGCTAGTAAACCGGGACAGTCCTACGAGCAGTACTTC.

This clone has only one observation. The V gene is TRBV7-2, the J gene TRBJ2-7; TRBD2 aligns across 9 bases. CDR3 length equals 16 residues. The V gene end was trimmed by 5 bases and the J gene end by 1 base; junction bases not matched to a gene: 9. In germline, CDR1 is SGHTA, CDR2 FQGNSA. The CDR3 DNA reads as TGTGCCAGCAGCCCAACAGTCCTAGCGGGATCCTACGAGCAGTACTTC. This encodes CASSPTVLAGSYEQYF. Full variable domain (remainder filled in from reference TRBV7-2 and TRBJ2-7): GAGVSQSPSNKVTEKGKDVELRCDPISGHTALYWYRQSLGQGLEFLIYFQGNSAPDKSGLPSDRFSAERTGGSVSTLTIQRTQQEDSAVYLCASSPTVLAGSYEQYFGPGTRLTVT.

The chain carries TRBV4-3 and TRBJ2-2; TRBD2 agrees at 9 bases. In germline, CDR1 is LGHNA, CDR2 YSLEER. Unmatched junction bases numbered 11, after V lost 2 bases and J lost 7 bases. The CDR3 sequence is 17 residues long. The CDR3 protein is CASSQWASGAEGGELFF. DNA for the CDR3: TGCGCCAGCAGCCAATGGGCTAGCGGGGCGGAAGGCGGGGAGCTGTTTTTT.

CDR3 region: CASGRDFTDTQYF. Here the CDR3 DNA reads TGTGCTAGTGGCCGGGACTTCACAGATACGCAGTATTTT. The chain links TRBV12-5 to TRBJ2-3; possible D gene TRBD2, 6 bases. Germline-derived CDR1 and CDR2 are LGHNT and FRNRAP. This CDR3 is built from 13 residues. Trimming took 6 bases from V and 2 from J, leaving 9 bases between them.

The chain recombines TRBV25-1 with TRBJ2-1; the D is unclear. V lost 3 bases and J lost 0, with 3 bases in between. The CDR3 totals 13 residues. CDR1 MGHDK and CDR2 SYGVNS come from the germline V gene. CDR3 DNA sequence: TGTGCCAGCAGTGAGTACTCCTACAATGAGCAGTTCTTC. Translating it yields CASSEYSYNEQFF.

CDR3 residues: CASSARDREYNEQFF. The CDR3 DNA sequence: TGCGCCAGCAGCGCCCGGGACAGAGAATACAATGAGCAGTTCTTC. The chain uses TRBV5-1 and TRBJ2-1, with TRBD1 matching 7 bases. The V gene's germline CDR1 is SGHRS and CDR2 YFSETQ. The CDR3 extends over 15 amino acids. The J segment lost 4 bases and the V segment lost 4 bases, leaving 8 bases of the junction unmatched. The variable domain in full, with the rest retrieved from reference TRBV5-1 and TRBJ2-1, is KAGVTQTPRYLIKTRGQQVTLSCSPISGHRSVSWYQQTPGQGLQFLFEYFSETQRNKGNFPGRFSGRQFSNSRSEMNVSTLELGDSALYLCASSARDREYNEQFFGPGTRLTVL.

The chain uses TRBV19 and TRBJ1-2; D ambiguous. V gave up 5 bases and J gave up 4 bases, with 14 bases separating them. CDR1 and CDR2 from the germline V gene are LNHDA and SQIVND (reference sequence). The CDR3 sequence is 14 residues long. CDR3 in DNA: TGTGCCAGTAGTGAAAGTTTGACAATCTATGGCTACACCTTC. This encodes CASSESLTIYGYTF. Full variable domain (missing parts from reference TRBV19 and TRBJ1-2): DGGITQSPKYLFRKEGQNVTLSCEQNLNHDAMYWYRQDPGQGLRLIYYSQIVNDFQKGDIAEGYSVSREKKESFPLTVTSAQKNPTAFYLCASSESLTIYGYTFGSGTRLTVV.

The CDR3 loop reads CASSLFGAGYSQPQHF. The CDR3 DNA reads as TGTGCCAGCAGTTTATTTGGGGCAGGGTACAGTCAGCCCCAGCATTTT. The gene calls are TRBV28 and TRBJ1-5; the D gene is possibly TRBD1 (5 bases). Germline loops: CDR1 MDHEN, CDR2 SYDVKM. CDR3 length: 16 residues. V lost 1 base, J lost 6 bases, and 16 bases lay in between.

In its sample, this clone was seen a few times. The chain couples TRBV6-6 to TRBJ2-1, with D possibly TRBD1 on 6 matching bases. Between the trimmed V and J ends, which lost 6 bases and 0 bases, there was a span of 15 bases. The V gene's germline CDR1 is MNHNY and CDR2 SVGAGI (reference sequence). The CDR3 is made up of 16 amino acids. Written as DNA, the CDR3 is TGTGCCAGCAGACCTGGGGGCAGGAGCTCCTACAATGAGCAGTTCTTC. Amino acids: CASRPGGRSSYNEQFF.

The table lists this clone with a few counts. The CDR3: CASSFLVKPYGYTF. The CDR3 DNA follows: TGTGCCAGCAGTTTCCTAGTGAAACCCTATGGCTACACCTTC. This chain links TRBV28 with TRBJ1-2, with D uncertain. CDR1 is MDHEN and CDR2 is SYDVKM in the germline V gene. The CDR3 extends over 14 amino acids. Between the trimmed V and J ends, which lost 3 bases and 4 bases, there was a span of 12 bases.

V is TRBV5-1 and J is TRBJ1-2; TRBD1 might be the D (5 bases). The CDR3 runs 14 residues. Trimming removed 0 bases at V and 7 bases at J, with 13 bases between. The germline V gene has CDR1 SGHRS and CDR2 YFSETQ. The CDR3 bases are TGCGCCAGCAGCTTGGTCGGGGGATCGACTGGCTACACCTTC. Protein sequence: CASSLVGGSTGYTF.

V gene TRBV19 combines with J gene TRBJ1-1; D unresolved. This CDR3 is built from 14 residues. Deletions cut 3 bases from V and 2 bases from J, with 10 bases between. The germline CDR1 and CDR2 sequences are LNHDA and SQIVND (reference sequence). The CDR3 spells CASSIPRVNTEAFF. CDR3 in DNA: TGTGCCAGTAGTATCCCCCGAGTTAACACTGAAGCTTTCTTT.

The CDR3 loop reads CASSITGNGNTIYF. In DNA form, the CDR3 reads TGTGCCAGCAGCATTACAGGGAATGGAAACACCATATATTTT. This chain connects TRBV7-3 to TRBJ1-3, with D maybe TRBD1 (6 bases). CDR3 size: 14 residues. CDR1 and CDR2 (germline): SGHTA, FQGTGA. V dropped 5 bases and J dropped 3 bases, with 11 bases sitting between them.

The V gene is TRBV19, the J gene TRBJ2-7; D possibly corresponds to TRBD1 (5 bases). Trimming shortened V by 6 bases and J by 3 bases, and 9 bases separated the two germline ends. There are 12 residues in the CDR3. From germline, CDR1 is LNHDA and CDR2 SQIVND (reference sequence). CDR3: CASSDRIYEQYF. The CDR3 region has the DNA TGTGCCAGTAGCGACAGAATCTACGAGCAGTACTTC.

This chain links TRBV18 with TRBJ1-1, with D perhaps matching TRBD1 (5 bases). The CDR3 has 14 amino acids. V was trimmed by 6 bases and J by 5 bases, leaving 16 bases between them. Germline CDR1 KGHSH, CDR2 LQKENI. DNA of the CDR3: TGTGCCAGCTCGCCGCTCTCGGAGGGGACTGAAGCTTTCTTT. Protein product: CASSPLSEGTEAFF. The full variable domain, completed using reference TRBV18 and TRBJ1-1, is NAGVMQNPRHLVRRRGQEARLRCSPMKGHSHVYWYRQLPEEGLKFMVYLQKENIIDESGMPKERFSAEFPKEGPSILRIQQVVRGDSAAYFCASSPLSEGTEAFFGQGTRLTVV.

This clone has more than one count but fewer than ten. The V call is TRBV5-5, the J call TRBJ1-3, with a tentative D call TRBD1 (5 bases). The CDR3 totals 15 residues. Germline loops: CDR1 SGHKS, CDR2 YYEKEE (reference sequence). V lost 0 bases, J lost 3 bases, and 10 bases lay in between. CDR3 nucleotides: TGTGCCAGCAGCTTGGGGGGCATAGGTGGAAACACCATATATTTT. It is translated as CASSLGGIGGNTIYF.

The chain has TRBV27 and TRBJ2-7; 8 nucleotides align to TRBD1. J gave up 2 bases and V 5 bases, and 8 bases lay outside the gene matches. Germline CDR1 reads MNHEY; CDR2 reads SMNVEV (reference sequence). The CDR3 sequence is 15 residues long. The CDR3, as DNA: TGTGCCAGCAGTCCTCCGGGACAGGCAGCCTACGAGCAGTACTTC. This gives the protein CASSPPGQAAYEQYF.

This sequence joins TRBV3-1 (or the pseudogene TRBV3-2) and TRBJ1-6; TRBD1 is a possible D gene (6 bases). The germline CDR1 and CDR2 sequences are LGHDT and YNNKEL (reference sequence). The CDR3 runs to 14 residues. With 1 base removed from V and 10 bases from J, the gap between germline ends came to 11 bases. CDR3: CASSQAGVGSPLHF. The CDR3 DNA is TGTGCCAGCAGCCAAGCAGGGGTCGGGTCACCCCTCCACTTT.

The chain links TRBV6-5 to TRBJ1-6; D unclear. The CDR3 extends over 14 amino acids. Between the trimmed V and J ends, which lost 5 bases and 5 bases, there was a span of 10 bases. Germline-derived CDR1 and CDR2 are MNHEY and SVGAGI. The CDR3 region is CASSRTEHNSPLHF. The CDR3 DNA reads TGTGCCAGCAGTCGGACTGAACATAATTCACCCCTCCACTTT.

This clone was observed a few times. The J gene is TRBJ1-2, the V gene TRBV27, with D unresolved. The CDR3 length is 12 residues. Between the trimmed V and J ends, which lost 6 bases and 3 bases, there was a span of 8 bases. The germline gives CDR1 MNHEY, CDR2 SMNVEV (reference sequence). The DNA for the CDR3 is TGTGCCAGCAGGGCTCCATACTATGGCTACACCTTC. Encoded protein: CASRAPYYGYTF.

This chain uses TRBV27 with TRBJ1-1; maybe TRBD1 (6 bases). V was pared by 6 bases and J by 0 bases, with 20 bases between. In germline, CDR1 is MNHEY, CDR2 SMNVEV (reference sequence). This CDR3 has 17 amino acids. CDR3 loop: CASSQDRLTLMNTEAFF. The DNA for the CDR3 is TGTGCCAGCAGCCAAGACAGGTTAACCCTAATGAACACTGAAGCTTTCTTT.

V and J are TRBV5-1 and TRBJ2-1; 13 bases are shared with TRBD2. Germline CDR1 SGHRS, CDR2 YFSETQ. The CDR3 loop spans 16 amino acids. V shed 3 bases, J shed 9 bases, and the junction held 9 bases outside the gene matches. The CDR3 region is CASSSTSGRALSEQFF. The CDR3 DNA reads TGCGCCAGCAGCTCTACTAGCGGGAGGGCCTTGAGTGAGCAGTTCTTC.

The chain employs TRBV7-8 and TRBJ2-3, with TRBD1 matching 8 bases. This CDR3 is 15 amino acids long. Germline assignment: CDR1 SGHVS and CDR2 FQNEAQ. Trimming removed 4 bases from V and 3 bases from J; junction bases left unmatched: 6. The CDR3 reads CASSSRGDRTDTQYF. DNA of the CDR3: TGTGCCAGCAGCTCCAGGGGGGACAGGACAGATACGCAGTATTTT.

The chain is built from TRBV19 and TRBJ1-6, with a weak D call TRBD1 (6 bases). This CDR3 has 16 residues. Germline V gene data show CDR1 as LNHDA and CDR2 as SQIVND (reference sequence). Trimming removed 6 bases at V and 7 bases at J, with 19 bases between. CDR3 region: CASSRRAGEWNSPLHF. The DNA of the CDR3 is TGTGCCAGTAGCCGAAGGGCAGGGGAATGGAATTCACCCCTCCACTTT.

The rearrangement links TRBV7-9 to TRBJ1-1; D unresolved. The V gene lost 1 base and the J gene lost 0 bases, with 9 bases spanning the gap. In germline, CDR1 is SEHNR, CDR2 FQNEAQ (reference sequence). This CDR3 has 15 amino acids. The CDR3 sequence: CASSLVGRVNTEAFF. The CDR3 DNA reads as TGTGCCAGCAGCTTAGTTGGTCGGGTGAACACTGAAGCTTTCTTT.

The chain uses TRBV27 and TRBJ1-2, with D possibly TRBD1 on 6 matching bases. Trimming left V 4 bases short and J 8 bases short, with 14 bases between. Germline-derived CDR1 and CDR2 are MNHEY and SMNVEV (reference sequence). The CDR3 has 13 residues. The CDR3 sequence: CASSSTGTQGYTF. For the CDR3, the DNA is TGTGCCAGCAGTTCCACCGGGACACAGGGCTACACCTTC.

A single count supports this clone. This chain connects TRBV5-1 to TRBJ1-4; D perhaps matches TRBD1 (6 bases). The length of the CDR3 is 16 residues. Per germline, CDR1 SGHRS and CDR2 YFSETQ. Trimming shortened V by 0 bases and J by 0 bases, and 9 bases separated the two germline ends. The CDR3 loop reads CASSLGGQATNEKLFF. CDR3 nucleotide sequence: TGCGCCAGCAGCTTGGGGGGGCAGGCAACTAATGAAAAACTGTTTTTT.

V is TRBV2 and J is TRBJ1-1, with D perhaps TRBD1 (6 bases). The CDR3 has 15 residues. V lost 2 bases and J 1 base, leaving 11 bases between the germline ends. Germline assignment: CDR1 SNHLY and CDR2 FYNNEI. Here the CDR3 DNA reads TGTGCCAGCAGTGAAACAGGGCAGGGGAACACTGAAGCTTTCTTT. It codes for CASSETGQGNTEAFF.

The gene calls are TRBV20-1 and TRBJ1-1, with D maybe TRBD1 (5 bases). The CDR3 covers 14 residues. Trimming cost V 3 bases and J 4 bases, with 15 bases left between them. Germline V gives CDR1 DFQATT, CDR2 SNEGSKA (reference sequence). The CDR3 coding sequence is TGCAGTGCTAGTAGTCCGGGGGAGGGCACTGAAGCTTTCTTT. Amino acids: CSASSPGEGTEAFF.

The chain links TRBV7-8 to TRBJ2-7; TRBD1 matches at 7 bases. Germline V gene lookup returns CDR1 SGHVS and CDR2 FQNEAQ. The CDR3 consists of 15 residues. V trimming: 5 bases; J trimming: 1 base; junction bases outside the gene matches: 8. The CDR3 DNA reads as TGTGCCAGCAGCGTAGGGACAGAGAGTTCCTACGAGCAGTACTTC. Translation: CASSVGTESSYEQYF.

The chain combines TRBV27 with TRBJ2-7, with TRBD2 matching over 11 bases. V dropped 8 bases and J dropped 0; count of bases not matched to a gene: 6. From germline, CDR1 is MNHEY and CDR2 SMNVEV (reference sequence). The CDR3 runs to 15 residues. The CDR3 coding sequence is TGTGCCAGCGCGCTCACTAGCGGGGGCTCCTACGAGCAGTACTTC. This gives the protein CASALTSGGSYEQYF.

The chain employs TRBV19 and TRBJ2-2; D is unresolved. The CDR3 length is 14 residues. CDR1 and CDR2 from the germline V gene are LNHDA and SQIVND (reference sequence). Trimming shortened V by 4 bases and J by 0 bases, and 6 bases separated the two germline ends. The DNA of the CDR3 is TGTGCCAGTAGTACCCCCACGAACACCGGGGAGCTGTTTTTT. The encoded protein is CASSTPTNTGELFF.